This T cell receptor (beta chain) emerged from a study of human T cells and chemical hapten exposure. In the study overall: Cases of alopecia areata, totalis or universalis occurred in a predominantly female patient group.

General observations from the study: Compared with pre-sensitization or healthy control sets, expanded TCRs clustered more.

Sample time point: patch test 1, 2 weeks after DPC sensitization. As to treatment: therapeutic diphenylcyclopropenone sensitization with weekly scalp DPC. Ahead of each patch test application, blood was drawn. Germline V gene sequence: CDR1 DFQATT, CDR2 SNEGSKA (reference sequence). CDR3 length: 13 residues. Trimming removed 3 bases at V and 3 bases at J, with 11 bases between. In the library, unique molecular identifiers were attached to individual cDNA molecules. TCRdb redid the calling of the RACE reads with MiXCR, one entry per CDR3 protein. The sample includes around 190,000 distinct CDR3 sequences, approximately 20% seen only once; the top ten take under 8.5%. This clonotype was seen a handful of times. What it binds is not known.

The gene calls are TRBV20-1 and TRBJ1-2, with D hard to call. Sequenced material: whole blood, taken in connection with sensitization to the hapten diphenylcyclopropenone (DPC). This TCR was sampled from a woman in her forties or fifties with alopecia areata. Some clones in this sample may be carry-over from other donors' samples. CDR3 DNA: TGCAGTGCTAGTCAAGCAGGTGACTATGGCTACACCTTC. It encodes CSASQAGDYGYTF.